This TCR beta chain was captured in a study of blood T cell repertoires in COVID-19. Whole-study context: The United States, Italy and Spain supplied acute and convalescent COVID-19 samples. PBMCs, B-cell-depleted T cells, or T cells provided the cDNA or gDNA that made up the material.

This clone showed up just a few times. The junction had 2 bases not matched to a gene; V was cut back by 2 bases and J by 0 bases. Germline CDR1 SEHNR, CDR2 FQNEAQ (reference sequence). This CDR3 is built from 16 residues. Repertoires were generated with immunoSEQ multiplex PCR, while TCRdb's copy carries only in-frame clones and drops some. The sample yields some 110,000 clones, about 83% seen once. The genes are TRBV7-9 and TRBJ2-7; TRBD2 matches 12 bases. The TCR originated in a human donor in a cohort sampled during active COVID-19. Sequencing was done on a sample of peripheral blood. Written as DNA, the CDR3 is TGTGCCAGCAGCTTATGGACTAGCGGGACCTCCTACGAGCAGTACTTC. Protein product: CASSLWTSGTSYEQYF.